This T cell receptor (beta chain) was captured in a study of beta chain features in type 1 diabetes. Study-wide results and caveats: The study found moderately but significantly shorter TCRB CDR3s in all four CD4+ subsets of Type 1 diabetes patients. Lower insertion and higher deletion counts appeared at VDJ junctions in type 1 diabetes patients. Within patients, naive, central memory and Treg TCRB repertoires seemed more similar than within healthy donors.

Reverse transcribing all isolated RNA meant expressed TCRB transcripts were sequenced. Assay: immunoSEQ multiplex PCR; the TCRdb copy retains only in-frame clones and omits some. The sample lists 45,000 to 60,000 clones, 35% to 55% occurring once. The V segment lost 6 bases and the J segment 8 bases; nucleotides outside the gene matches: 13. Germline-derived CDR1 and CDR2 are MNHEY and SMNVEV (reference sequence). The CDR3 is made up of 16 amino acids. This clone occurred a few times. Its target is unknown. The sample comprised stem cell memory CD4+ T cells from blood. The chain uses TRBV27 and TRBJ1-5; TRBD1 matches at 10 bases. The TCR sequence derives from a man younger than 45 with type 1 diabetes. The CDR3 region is CASRPGQGSPHKPQHF. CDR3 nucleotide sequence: TGTGCCAGCAGGCCGGGACAGGGGAGCCCCCATAAGCCCCAGCATTTT.